Sequencing of this T cell receptor (beta chain) was carried out in a study of T-cell memory formation after mild COVID-19. Background on the study: Largely, TCR clusters stayed within a single donor.

This clonotype was found a few times. Its target is unknown. TCRdb fed the 5' RACE reads into MiXCR, producing one record per CDR3 protein. The sample gives 40,000 to 45,000 distinct CDR3 sequences, 7.5% to 10% of which show up once; about 11% is in the top ten. The CDR3 runs 16 residues. V was shortened by 0 bases and J by 1 base, with 12 bases between the two germline ends. Germline CDR1 reads SEHNR; CDR2 reads FQNEAQ (reference sequence). Whole-study findings and limits: Mainly CM and EM harbored the contracting CD4+ clones; mainly EMRA harbored the CD8+ ones.

The specimen sequenced was PBMCs or a T cell subset sorted from them (not recorded which). This receptor was obtained from an adult woman who had mild COVID-19 (a few samples of this study predate the infection). Cell type and time point are not known. This chain joins TRBV7-9 and TRBJ1-1; no firm D call. The CDR3 bases are TGTGCCAGCAGCTTAGCCTCTTGGCGCGAGAACACTGAAGCTTTCTTT. Translation: CASSLASWRENTEAFF.